The rows below give T cell receptor beta chains drawn from one sample of a study of beta chain features in type 1 diabetes. The data were produced by immunoSEQ multiplex PCR, yet TCRdb's version contains in-frame clones alone and is incomplete. The table shows some 640,000 clones, with 11% to 15% occurring only once. Source material: naive CD4+ T cells from blood. The receptor source for this set is a man between 18 and 35 years old with type 1 diabetes. Both conserved end residues are part of each CDR3. A D gene is named only where the DNA matches it firmly. Expanded clones are given a class, and other clones once, few, many or no size at all.

j_call v_call clone_size d_call cdr3_nt cdr3_aa
TRBJ2-3 TRBV7-3 few . TGTGCCAGCAGCTCCGGGCGCTACACAGATACGCAGTATTTT CASSSGRYTDTQYF
TRBJ2-3 TRBV25-1 . TRBD2 TGTGCCAGCAGTCTAGCGGGAGGGGGAGATACGCAGTATTTT CASSLAGGGDTQYF
TRBJ2-5 TRBV5-1 . . TGCGCCAGCAGCCTCGGGTCGGGGACCCAAGAGACCCAGTACTTC CASSLGSGTQETQYF
TRBJ2-7 TRBV30 . . TGTGCCTGGGGGCCGAGCAGGGCCGAGCAGTACTTC CAWGPSRAEQYF
TRBJ1-2 TRBV7-9 . . TGTGCCAGCAGCCCGGCCGGCGGTCCCATCGGGGGCTACACCTTC CASSPAGGPIGGYTF
TRBJ2-7 TRBV6-1 . . TGTGCCAGCAGTTTGCACAGGGAAAGGCAGTACTTC CASSLHRERQYF
TRBJ1-3 TRBV30 few . TGTGCCTGGAGTGTACGACACTCTGGAAACACCATATATTTT CAWSVRHSGNTIYF
TRBJ2-1 TRBV18 . TRBD2 TGTGCCAGCACGAGGCCTAGCGGGATGTGGAATGAGCAGTTCTTC CASTRPSGMWNEQFF
TRBJ1-2 TRBV6-5 few . TGTGCCAGCAGCCTATCAGCGAACTATGGCTACACCTTC CASSLSANYGYTF
TRBJ2-4 TRBV19 few . TGTGCCAGTAGTTCCCTAAGGGATCAGACTATAGCCAAAAACATTCAGTACTTC CASSSLRDQTIAKNIQYF
TRBJ2-1 TRBV7-2 . TRBD2 TGTGCCAGCAGCTTACGCCTTCTAGCGGGGACCTCCTACAATGAGCAGTTCTTC CASSLRLLAGTSYNEQFF
TRBJ2-1 TRBV19 . . TGTGCCAGTAGTAAAATTAGTTATGAGCAGTTCTTC CASSKISYEQFF
TRBJ2-7 TRBV30 few TRBD1 TGTGCCTGGAGTGTACCCGTGGCAGGGACAGGGGCTTGTTACTTC CAWSVPVAGTGACYF
TRBJ2-2 TRBV7-2 . TRBD1 TGTGCCAGCAGCCGGGACAGGGCGACCGGGGAGCTGTTTTTT CASSRDRATGELFF
TRBJ2-7 TRBV21-1 . . TGTGCCAGCACCGCGGCCTCCTGTGACCCGAAGGGCTCCCTCTACGAGCAGTACTTC CASTAASCDPKGSLYEQYF
TRBJ2-3 TRBV25-1 . TRBD2 TGTGCCAGCAGTCCCCACGAAGGGCGGGGGAAGTCGGATACGCAGTATTTT CASSPHEGRGKSDTQYF
TRBJ1-2 TRBV7-2 . . TGTGCCAGCAGCTCCCTAGGCCGCGCCTATGGCTACACCTTC CASSSLGRAYGYTF
TRBJ1-6 TRBV9 . . TGTGCCAGCAGCGTAACAAATTCACCCCTCCACTTT CASSVTNSPLHF
TRBJ1-6 TRBV5-4 few . TGTGCCAGCACAGGGGTAAATTCACCCCTCCACTTT CASTGVNSPLHF
TRBJ2-1 TRBV30 . . . CAWVGRGSDERFF
TRBJ2-1 TRBV20-1 few . TGCAGTGCTGAAAGGATAGAGCAGTTCTTC CSAERIEQFF
TRBJ2-7 TRBV30 few . TGTGCCTGGAGTGTGGGCGTTTACGAGCAGTACTTC CAWSVGVYEQYF
TRBJ2-1 TRBV5-4 . . TGTGCCAGCAGCCCGAACTCCGGGACTTGGAATGAGCAGTTCTTC CASSPNSGTWNEQFF
TRBJ2-1 TRBV15 . TRBD1 TGTGCCACCAGCAGAGGACAGGGGAATTGGGATGAGCAGTTCTTC CATSRGQGNWDEQFF
TRBJ2-2 TRBV2 few TRBD2 TGTGCCAGCAGTGAATCGCGGGGGACCGGGGAGCTGTTTTTT CASSESRGTGELFF
TRBJ2-1 TRBV19 few TRBD2 TGTGCCAGTAGTATTAGCGGGCCTTACAATGAGCAGTTCTTC CASSISGPYNEQFF
TRBJ1-5 TRBV6-5 . TRBD1 TGTGCCAGCAGGCGGGGACAGGGGGCCGGGCAGCCCCAGCATTTT CASRRGQGAGQPQHF
TRBJ1-5 TRBV2 few . TGTGCCTCCAGTCAGGGGATGAGGGATCAGCCCCAGCATTTT CASSQGMRDQPQHF